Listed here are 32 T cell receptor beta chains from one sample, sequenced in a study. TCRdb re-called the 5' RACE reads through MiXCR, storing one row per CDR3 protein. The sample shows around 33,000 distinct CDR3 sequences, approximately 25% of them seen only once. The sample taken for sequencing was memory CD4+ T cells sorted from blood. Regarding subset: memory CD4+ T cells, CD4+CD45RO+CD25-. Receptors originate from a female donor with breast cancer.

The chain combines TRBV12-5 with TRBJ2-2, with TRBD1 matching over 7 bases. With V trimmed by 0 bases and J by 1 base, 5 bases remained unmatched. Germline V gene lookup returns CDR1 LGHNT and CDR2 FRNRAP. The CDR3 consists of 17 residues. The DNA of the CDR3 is TGTGCTAGTGGTTTGGTACTTGGGACAGAGAACACCGGGGAGCTGTTTTTT. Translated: CASGLVLGTENTGELFF.

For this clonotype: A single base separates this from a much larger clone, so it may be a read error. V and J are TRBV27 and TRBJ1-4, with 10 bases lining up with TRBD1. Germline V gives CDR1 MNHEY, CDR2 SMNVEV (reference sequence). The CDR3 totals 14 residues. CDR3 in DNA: TGTACCAGCAGTTACGGGACAGGGGATGAAAAACTGTTTTTT. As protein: CTSSYGTGDEKLFF.

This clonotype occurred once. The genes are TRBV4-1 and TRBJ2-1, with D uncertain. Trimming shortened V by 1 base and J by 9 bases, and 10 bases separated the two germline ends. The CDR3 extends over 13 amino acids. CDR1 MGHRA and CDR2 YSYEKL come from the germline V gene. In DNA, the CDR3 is TGCGCCAGCAGCCAAGGGGATACAGTTGAGCAGTTCTTC. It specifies CASSQGDTVEQFF.

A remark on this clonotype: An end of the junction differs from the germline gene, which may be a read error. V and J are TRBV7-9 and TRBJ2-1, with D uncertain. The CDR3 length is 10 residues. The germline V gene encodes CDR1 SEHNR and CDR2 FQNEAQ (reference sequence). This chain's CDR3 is CASSSPPECF. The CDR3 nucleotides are TGTGCCAGCAGCTCGCCGCCCGAGTGCTTC.

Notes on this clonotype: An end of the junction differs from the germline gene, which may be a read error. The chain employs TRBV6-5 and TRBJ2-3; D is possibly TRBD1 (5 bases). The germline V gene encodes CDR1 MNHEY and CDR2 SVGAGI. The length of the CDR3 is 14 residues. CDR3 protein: CASSMDTFTDTLYF. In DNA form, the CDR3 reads TGTGCCAGCAGTATGGACACGTTCACAGATACGCTGTATTTT.

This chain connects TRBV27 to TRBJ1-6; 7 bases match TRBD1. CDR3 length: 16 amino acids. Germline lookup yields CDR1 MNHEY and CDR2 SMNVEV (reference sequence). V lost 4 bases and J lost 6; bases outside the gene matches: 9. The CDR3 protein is CASSYAPAGGNSPLHF. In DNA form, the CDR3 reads TGTGCCAGCAGTTACGCCCCGGCAGGGGGTAATTCACCCCTCCACTTT.

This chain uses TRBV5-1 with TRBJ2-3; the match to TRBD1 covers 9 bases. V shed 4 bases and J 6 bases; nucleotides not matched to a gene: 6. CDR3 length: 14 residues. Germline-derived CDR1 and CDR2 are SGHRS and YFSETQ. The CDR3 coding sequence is TGCGCCAGCAGCATAGGACAGGGGTCGGATACGCAGTATTTT. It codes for CASSIGQGSDTQYF.

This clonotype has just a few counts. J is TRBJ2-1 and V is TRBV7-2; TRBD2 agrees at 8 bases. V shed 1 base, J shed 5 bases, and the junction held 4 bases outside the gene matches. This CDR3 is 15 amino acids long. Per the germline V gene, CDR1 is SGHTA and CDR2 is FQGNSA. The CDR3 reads CASSLVPGGNNEQFF. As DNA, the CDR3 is TGTGCCAGCAGCTTAGTCCCGGGGGGGAACAATGAGCAGTTCTTC.

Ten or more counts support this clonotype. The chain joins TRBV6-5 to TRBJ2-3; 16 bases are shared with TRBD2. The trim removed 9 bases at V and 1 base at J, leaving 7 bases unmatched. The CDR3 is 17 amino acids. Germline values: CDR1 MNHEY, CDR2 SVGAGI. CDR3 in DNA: TGTGCCAGTACGCCGGGACTAGCGGGAGGGCGCACAGATACGCAGTATTTT. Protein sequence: CASTPGLAGGRTDTQYF.

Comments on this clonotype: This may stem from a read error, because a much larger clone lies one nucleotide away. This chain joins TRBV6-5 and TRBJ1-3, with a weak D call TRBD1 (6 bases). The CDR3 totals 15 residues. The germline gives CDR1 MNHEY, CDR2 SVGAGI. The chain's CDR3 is CASSNQGMAGNAIYF. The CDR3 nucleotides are TGTGCCAGCAGTAACCAGGGGATGGCTGGAAACGCCATATATTTT.

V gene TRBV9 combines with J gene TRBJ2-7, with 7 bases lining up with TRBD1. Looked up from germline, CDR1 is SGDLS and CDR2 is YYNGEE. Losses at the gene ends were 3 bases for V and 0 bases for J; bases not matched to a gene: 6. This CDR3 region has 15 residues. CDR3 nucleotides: TGTGCCAGCAGCGCGACAGGGTGGTCCTCCTACGAGCAGTACTTC. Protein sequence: CASSATGWSSYEQYF.

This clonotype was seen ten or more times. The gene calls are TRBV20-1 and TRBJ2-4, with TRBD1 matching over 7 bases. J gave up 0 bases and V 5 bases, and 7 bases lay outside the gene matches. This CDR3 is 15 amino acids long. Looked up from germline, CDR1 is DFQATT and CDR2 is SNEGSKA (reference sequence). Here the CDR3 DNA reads TGCAGTGCTCCCGACAGGGCGAGAGCCAAAAACATTCAGTACTTC. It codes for CSAPDRARAKNIQYF.

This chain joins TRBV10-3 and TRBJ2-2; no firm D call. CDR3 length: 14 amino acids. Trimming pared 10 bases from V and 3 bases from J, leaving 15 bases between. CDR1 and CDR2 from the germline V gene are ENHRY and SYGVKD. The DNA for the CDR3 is TGTGCCACTTCGCCTGTGGAGTACACCGGGGAGCTGTTTTTT. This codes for CATSPVEYTGELFF.

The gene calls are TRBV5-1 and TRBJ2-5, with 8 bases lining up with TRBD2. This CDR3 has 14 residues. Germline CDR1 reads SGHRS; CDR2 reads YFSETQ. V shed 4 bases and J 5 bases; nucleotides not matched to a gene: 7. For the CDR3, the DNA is TGCGCCAGCAGCGCCTTCGGCGGGAGGGAGACCCAGTACTTC. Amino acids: CASSAFGGRETQYF.

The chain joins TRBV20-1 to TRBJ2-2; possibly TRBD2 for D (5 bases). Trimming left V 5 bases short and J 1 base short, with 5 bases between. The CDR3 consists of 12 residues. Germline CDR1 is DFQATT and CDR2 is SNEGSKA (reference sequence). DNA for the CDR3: TGCAGTGCTGGACTGAACACCGGGGAGCTGTTTTTT. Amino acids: CSAGLNTGELFF.

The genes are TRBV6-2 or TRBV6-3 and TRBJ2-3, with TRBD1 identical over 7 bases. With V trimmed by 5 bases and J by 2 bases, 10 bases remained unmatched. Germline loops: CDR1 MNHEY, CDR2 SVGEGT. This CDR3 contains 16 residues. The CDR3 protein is CASSPLDKGATDTQYF. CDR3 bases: TGTGCCAGCAGTCCCCTGGACAAGGGGGCCACAGATACGCAGTATTTT.

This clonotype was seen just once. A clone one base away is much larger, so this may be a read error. The CDR3: CACSLRTAADTQYF. The CDR3 DNA reads as TGTGCCTGCAGCTTAAGGACAGCGGCAGATACGCAGTATTTT. The chain combines TRBV7-7 with TRBJ2-3, with a possible D match to TRBD1 (6 bases). The germline V gene encodes CDR1 SSHAT and CDR2 FNYEAQ (reference sequence). The CDR3 extends over 14 amino acids.

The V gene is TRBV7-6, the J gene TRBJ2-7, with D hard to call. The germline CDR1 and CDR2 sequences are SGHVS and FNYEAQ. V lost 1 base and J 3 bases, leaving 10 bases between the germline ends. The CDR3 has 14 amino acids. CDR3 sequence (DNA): TGTGCCAGCAGCTTAGAGGCCGAGGACTACGAGCAGTACTTC. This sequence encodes CASSLEAEDYEQYF. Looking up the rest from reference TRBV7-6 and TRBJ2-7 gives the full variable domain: GAGVSQSPRYKVTKRGQDVALRCDPISGHVSLYWYRQALGQGPEFLTYFNYEAQQDKSGLPNDRFSAERPEGSISTLTIQRTEQRDSAMYRCASSLEAEDYEQYFGPGTRLTVT.

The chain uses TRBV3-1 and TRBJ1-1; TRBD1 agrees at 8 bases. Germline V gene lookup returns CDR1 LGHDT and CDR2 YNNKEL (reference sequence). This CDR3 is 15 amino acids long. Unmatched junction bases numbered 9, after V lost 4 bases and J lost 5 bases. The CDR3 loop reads CASSPRTGSGTEAFF. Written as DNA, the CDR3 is TGTGCCAGCAGCCCTCGGACAGGGTCGGGGACTGAAGCTTTCTTT.

For the CDR3, the DNA is TGTGCCAGCAGCCAAACGGACAGGGAGGATCGCGAGCAGTACTTC. The encoded protein is CASSQTDREDREQYF. The chain joins TRBV7-9 to TRBJ2-7, with 8 bases fitting TRBD1. This CDR3 contains 15 residues. V shed 5 bases, J shed 6 bases, and the junction held 12 bases outside the gene matches. Germline CDR1 and CDR2: SEHNR and FQNEAQ (reference sequence).

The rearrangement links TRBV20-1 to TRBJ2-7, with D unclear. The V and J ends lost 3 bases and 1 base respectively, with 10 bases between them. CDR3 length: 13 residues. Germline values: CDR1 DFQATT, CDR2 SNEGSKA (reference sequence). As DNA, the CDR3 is TGCAGTGCTAGGGGTGCGGTATCCTACGAGCAGTACTTC. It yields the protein CSARGAVSYEQYF.

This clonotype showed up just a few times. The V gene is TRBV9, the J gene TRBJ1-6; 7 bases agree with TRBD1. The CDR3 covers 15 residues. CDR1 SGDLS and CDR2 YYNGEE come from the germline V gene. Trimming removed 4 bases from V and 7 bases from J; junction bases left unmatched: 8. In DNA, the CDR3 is TGTGCCAGCAGCTCCGGGACAGCGGAAAATTCACCCCTCCACTTT. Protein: CASSSGTAENSPLHF.

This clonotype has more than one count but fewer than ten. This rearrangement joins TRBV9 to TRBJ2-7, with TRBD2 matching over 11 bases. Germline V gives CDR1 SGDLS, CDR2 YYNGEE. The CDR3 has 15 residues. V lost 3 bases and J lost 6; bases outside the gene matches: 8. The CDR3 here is CASSEGPTSGSEQYF. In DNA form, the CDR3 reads TGTGCCAGCAGCGAGGGTCCTACTAGCGGGAGCGAGCAGTACTTC.

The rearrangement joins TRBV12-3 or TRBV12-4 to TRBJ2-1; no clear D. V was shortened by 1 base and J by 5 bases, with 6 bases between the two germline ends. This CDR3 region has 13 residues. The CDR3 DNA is TGTGCCAGCAGTTTAGGACTCCACAATGAGCAGTTCTTC. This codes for CASSLGLHNEQFF.

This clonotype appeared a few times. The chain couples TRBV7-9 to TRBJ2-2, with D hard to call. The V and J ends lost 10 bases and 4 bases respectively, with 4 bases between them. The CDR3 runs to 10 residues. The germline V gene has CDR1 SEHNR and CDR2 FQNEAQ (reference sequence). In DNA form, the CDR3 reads TGTGCCACCGTCACCGGGGAGCTGTTTTTT. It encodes CATVTGELFF.

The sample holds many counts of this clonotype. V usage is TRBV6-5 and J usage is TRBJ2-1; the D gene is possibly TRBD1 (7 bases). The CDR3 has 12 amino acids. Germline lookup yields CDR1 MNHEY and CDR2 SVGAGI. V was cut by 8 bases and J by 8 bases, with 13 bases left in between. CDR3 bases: TGTGCCAGCGGCCAGGGGGGCGATGAGCAGTTCTTC. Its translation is CASGQGGDEQFF.

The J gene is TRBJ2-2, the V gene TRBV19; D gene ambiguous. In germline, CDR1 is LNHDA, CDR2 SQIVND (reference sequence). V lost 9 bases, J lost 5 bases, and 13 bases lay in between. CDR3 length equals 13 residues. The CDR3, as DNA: TGTGCCAGCCGTCCTGTCAATACCGGGGAGCTGTTTTTT. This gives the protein CASRPVNTGELFF.

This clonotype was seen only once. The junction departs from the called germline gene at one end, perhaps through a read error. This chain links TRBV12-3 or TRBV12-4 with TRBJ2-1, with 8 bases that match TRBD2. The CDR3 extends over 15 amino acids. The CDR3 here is CASSLVPSGYNEQLF. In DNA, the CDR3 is TGTGCCAGCAGTTTGGTACCTAGCGGGTACAATGAGCAGCTCTTC.

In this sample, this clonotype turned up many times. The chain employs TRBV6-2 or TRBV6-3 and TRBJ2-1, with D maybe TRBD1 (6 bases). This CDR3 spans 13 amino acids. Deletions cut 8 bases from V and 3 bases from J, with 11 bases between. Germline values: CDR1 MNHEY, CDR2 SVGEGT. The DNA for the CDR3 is TGTGCCAGCGGGGGCTCAGGCTACAATGAGCAGTTCTTC. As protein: CASGGSGYNEQFF.

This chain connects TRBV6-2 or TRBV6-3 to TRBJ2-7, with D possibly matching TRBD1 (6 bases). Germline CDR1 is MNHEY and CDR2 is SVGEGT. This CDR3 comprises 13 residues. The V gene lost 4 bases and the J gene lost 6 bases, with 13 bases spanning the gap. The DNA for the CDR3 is TGTGCCAGCAGTTCCGCGGACAGAGCCGAGCAGTACTTC. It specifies CASSSADRAEQYF.

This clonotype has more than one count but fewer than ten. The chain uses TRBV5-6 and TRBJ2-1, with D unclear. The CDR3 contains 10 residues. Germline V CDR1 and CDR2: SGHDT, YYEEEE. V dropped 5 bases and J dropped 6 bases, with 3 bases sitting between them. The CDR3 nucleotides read TGTGCCAGCAGAGGCAATGAGCAGTTCTTC. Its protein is CASRGNEQFF. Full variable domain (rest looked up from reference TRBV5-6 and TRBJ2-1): DAGVTQSPTHLIKTRGQQVTLRCSPKSGHDTVSWYQQALGQGPQFIFQYYEEEERQRGNFPDRFSGHQFPNYSSELNVNALLLGDSALYLCASRGNEQFFGPGTRLTVL.

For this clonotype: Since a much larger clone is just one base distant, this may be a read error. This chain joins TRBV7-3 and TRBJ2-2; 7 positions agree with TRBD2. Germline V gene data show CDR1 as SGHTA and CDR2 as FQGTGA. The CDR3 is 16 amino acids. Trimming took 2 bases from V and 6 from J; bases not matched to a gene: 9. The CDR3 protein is CASSLSGGEYAGELFF. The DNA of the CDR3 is TGTGCCAGCAGCTTATCGGGGGGAGAGTACGCCGGGGAGCTGTTTTTT.